A selection of T cell receptor beta chains follows, all from one sample in a study of blood T cell repertoires in COVID-19. Profiled with immunoSEQ multiplex PCR; TCRdb holds only in-frame clones, not every one. The sample shows 200,000 to 300,000 clones, roughly 90% of them seen only once. The sequenced material came from peripheral blood. The receptors were sampled from a man aged 55 to 69 who had recovered from COVID-19. Each CDR3 is given with its conserved first and last residue. Each record gives: clone size, CDR3 length, D gene, V gene, J gene, CDR3 DNA, CDR3 protein. The D gene is left open where the match is weak. Size values are once, few and many counts, or a class for expanded clones, and some rows have none.

NA,13,NA,TRBV11-3,TRBJ2-1,TGTGCCAGCAGCTCGCGGACCTACAATGAGCAGTTCTTC,CASSSRTYNEQFF
NA,15,TRBD2,TRBV10-3,TRBJ2-3,TGTGCCATCAGCAGCGGGGGGGCCGTCATTGATACGCAGTATTTT,CAISSGGAVIDTQYF
NA,13,TRBD1,TRBV5-6,TRBJ2-7,TGTGCCAGCAGCTATGACAGGGGCGACGAGCAGTACTTC,CASSYDRGDEQYF
NA,13,NA,TRBV27,TRBJ2-2,TGTGCCAGCAGTTTATCTGGGGGCTGGGAGCTGTTTTTT,CASSLSGGWELFF
NA,16,NA,TRBV19,TRBJ1-4,TGTGCCAGTAGTATGGGGGCCCCCGCAACTAATGAAAAACTGTTTTTT,CASSMGAPATNEKLFF
few,15,NA,TRBV18,TRBJ2-7,TGTGCCAGCTCACCACCGGGGACAACTACCTACGAGCAGTACTTC,CASSPPGTTTYEQYF
NA,17,TRBD1,TRBV7-3,TRBJ2-2,TGTGCCAGCAGCTTAACGACCGGGACAGCTAACACCGGGGAGCTGTTTTTT,CASSLTTGTANTGELFF
NA,16,NA,TRBV7-2,TRBJ2-6,TGTGCCAGCAGCTTAGGTGGACAGCCTGGGGCCAACGTCCTGACTTTC,CASSLGGQPGANVLTF
NA,14,TRBD2,TRBV4-2,TRBJ2-7,TGTGCCAGCAGCCAAGGGACTAGCGGGCTCGAGCAGTACTTC,CASSQGTSGLEQYF
NA,16,TRBD1,TRBV6-6,TRBJ1-1,TGTGCCAGCAGTTCCTTTGGGGACAGGCCCCGAGATTGGGCTTTCTTT,CASSSFGDRPRDWAFF
NA,19,TRBD2,TRBV27,TRBJ2-7,TGTGCCAGCAGTTACAACCCACCCTCTAGCGGGGGTCGATCCTACGAGCAGTACTTC,CASSYNPPSSGGRSYEQYF
NA,12,NA,TRBV30,TRBJ1-2,TGTGCCTGGAGTGTACTCGGCTATGGCTACACCTTC,CAWSVLGYGYTF
NA,15,NA,TRBV11-2,TRBJ1-3,TGTGCCAGCAGCTCCCTAGGGACTTCTGGAAACACCATATATTTT,CASSSLGTSGNTIYF
NA,16,TRBD1,TRBV5-1,TRBJ1-1,TGCGCCAGCAGCTTGGAGGGGGCCAGGAAGAACACTGAAGCTTTCTTT,CASSLEGARKNTEAFF
NA,14,NA,TRBV13,TRBJ1-1,TGTGCCAGCAGGGCGTGGACAGAGAACACTGAAGCTTTCTTT,CASRAWTENTEAFF
NA,14,TRBD1,TRBV27,TRBJ2-7,TGTGCCAGCAGTTTATCGACAGGGGCGGACGAGCAGTACTTC,CASSLSTGADEQYF
NA,14,TRBD1,TRBV10-3,TRBJ2-1,TGTGCCATCTCCGGGACAGGGGCATTGGATGAGCAGTTCTTC,CAISGTGALDEQFF
NA,15,TRBD1,TRBV5-1,TRBJ1-3,TGCGCCAGCAGCTTGGAGGGGGCTAAAGGAAACACCATATATTTT,CASSLEGAKGNTIYF
NA,16,TRBD2,TRBV18,TRBJ2-1,TGTGCCAGCTCACCCCTCTGGCGGGGGGGCGGGAATGAGCAGTTCTTC,CASSPLWRGGGNEQFF
NA,13,NA,TRBV7-3,TRBJ2-7,TGTGCCAGCAGCCCCCCGGGCTCCTACGAGCAGTACTTC,CASSPPGSYEQYF
NA,17,TRBD1,TRBV5-6,TRBJ2-2,TGTGCCAGCAGCTTTCCGGGACAGGGGGCGAACACCGGGGAGCTGTTTTTT,CASSFPGQGANTGELFF
NA,14,NA,TRBV7-2,TRBJ2-1,TGTGCCAGCAGCTTACTACTAGGAACCAATGAGCAGTTCTTC,CASSLLLGTNEQFF
NA,15,NA,TRBV2,TRBJ2-1,TGTGCCAGCAGTGACAGGGGAAGTTCCTACAATGAGCAGTTCTTC,CASSDRGSSYNEQFF
once,15,TRBD1,TRBV6-6,TRBJ1-2,TGTGCCAGCAGACACGACAGGGGTGGTAGGAGTGGCTACACCTTC,CASRHDRGGRSGYTF
NA,17,NA,TRBV3-1/TRBV3-2,TRBJ2-2,TGTGCCAGCAGCCAAACCGGCGGGGGCGCGAACACCGGGGAGCTGTTTTTT,CASSQTGGGANTGELFF
NA,12,NA,TRBV7-9,TRBJ1-2,TGTGCCAGCAGCTGGAGAGACTATGGCTACACCTTC,CASSWRDYGYTF